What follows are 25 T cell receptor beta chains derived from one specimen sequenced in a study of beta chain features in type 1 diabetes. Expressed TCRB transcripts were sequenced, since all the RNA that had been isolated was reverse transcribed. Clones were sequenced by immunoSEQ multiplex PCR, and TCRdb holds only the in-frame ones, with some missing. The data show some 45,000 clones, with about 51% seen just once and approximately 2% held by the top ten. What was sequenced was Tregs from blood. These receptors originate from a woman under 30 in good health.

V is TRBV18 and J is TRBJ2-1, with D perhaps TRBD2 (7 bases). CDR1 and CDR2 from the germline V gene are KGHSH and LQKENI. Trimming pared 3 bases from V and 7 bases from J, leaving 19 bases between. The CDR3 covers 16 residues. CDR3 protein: CASSPLSGGSTNEQFF. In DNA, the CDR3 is TGTGCCAGCTCACCTCTCTCGGGGGGCTCGACGAATGAGCAGTTCTTC. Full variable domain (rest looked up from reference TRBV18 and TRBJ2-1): NAGVMQNPRHLVRRRGQEARLRCSPMKGHSHVYWYRQLPEEGLKFMVYLQKENIIDESGMPKERFSAEFPKEGPSILRIQQVVRGDSAAYFCASSPLSGGSTNEQFFGPGTRLTVL.

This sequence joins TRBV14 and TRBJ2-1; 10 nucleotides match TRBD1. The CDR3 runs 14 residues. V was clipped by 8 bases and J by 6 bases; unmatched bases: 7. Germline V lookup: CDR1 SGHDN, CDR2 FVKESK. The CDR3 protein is CASGPGTGVNEQFF. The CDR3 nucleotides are TGTGCCAGCGGACCCGGGACAGGGGTCAATGAGCAGTTCTTC.

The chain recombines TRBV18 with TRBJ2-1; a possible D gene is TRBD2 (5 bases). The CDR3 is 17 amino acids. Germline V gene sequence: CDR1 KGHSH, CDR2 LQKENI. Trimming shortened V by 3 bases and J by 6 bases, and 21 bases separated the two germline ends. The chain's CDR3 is CASSPPTGTTSFNEQFF. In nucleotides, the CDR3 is TGTGCCAGCTCACCCCCGACGGGAACAACGTCTTTCAATGAGCAGTTCTTC.

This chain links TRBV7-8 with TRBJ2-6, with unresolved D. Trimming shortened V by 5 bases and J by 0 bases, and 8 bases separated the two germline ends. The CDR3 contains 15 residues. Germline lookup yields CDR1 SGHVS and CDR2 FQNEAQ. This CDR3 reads CASSLPYSGANVLTF. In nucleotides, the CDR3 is TGTGCCAGCAGCCTCCCGTACTCTGGGGCCAACGTCCTGACTTTC.

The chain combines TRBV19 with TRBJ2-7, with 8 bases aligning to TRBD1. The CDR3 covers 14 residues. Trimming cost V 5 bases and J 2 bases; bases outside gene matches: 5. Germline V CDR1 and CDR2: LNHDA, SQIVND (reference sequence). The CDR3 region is CASSAGTGAYEQYF. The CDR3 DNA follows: TGTGCCAGTAGTGCTGGGACAGGTGCCTACGAGCAGTACTTC.

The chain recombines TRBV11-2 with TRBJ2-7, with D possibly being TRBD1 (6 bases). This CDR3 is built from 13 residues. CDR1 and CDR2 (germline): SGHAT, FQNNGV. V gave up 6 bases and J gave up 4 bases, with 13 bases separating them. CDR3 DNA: TGTGCCAGCAGGTGGGACACACTATACGAGCAGTACTTC. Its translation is CASRWDTLYEQYF.

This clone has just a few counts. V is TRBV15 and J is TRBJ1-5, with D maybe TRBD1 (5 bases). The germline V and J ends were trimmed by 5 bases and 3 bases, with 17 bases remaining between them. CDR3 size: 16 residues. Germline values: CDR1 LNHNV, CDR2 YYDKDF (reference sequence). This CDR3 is CATSDLRQTNNQPQHF. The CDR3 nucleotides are TGTGCCACCAGCGACCTCCGACAGACCAACAATCAGCCCCAGCATTTT.

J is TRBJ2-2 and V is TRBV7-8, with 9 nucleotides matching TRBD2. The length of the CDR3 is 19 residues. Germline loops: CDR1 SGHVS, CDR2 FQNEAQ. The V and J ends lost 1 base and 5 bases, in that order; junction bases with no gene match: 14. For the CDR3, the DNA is TGTGCCAGCAGCTTAGTTAGTCCGGCTAGCGGGATCGGTACCGGGGAGCTGTTTTTT. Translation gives CASSLVSPASGIGTGELFF.

Here the CDR3 reads CASSPLTGILAFF. As DNA, the CDR3 is TGTGCCAGCAGTCCACTGACAGGGATTTTAGCTTTCTTT. This sequence joins TRBV27 and TRBJ1-1, with 7 bases matching TRBD1. The CDR3 loop spans 13 amino acids. The germline CDR1 and CDR2 sequences are MNHEY and SMNVEV (reference sequence). J gave up 10 bases and V 5 bases, and 10 bases lay outside the gene matches.

The CDR3 is CASSLARPYNEQFF. The CDR3, as DNA: TGTGCCAGCAGTTTGGCTAGGCCCTACAATGAGCAGTTCTTC. The chain joins TRBV28 to TRBJ2-1, with D unresolved. Looked up from germline, CDR1 is MDHEN and CDR2 is SYDVKM. The length of the CDR3 is 14 residues. Trimming took 3 bases from V and 2 from J, leaving 8 bases between them. Based on the CDR3 plus reference TRBV28 and TRBJ2-1, the full variable domain is DVKVTQSSRYLVKRTGEKVFLECVQDMDHENMFWYRQDPGLGLRLIYFSYDVKMKEKGDIPEGYSVSREKKERFSLILESASTNQTSMYLCASSLARPYNEQFFGPGTRLTVL.

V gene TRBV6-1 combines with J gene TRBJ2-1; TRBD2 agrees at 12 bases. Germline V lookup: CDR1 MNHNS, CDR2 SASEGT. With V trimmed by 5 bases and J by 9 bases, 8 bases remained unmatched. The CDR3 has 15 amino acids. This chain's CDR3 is CASSLAGGPQSEQFF. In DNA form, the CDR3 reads TGTGCCAGCAGTCTAGCGGGAGGGCCTCAGTCTGAGCAGTTCTTC.

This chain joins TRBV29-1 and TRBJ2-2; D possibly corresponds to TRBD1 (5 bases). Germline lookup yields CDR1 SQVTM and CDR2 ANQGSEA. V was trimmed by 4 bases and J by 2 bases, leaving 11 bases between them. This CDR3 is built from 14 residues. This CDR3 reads CSVGQGRNTGELFF. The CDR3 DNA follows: TGCAGCGTTGGTCAGGGCCGAAACACCGGGGAGCTGTTTTTT.

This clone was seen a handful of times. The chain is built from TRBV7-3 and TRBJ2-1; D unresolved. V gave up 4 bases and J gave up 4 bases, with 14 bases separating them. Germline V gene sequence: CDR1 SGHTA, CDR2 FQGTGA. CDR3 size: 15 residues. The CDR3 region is CASSSVAAPYNEQFF. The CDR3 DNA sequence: TGTGCCAGCAGCTCAGTGGCGGCACCTTACAATGAGCAGTTCTTC.

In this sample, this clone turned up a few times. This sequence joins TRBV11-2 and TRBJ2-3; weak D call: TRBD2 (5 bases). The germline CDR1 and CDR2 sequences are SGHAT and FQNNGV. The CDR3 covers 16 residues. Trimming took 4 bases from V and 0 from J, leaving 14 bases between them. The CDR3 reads CASSSPTTSSTDTQYF. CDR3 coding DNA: TGTGCCAGCAGCTCCCCGACTACCTCTAGCACAGATACGCAGTATTTT.

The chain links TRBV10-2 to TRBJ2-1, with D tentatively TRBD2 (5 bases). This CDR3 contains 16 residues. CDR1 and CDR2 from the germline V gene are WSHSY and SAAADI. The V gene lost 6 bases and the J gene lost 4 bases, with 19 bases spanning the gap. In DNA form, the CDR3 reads TGCGCCAGCAGATACAGCGGTACGGCTGTGTACAATGAGCAGTTCTTC. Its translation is CASRYSGTAVYNEQFF.

The CDR3 is CASSVGTGEAFF. For the CDR3, the DNA is TGTGCCAGCAGCGTCGGGACAGGCGAAGCTTTCTTT. The chain is built from TRBV7-2 and TRBJ1-1, with 8 bases aligning to TRBD1. J lost 8 bases, V lost 5 bases, and 4 bases had no gene match. The V gene's germline CDR1 is SGHTA and CDR2 FQGNSA. This CDR3 contains 12 residues.

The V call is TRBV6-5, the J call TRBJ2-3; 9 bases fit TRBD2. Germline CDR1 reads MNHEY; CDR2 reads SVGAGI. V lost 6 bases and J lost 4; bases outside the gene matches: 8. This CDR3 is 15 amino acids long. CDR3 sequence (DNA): TGTGCCAGCAGATTAGCGGGAGAGGTGCCAGATACGCAGTATTTT. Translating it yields CASRLAGEVPDTQYF.

DNA for the CDR3: TGTGCCAGCAGCTTGGGGCTAGCGGGAGGGGACAATGAGCAGTTCTTC. Protein: CASSLGLAGGDNEQFF. This chain joins TRBV7-2 and TRBJ2-1, with 12 bases fitting TRBD2. CDR3 length equals 16 residues. V lost 3 bases to trimming and J lost 5 bases; unmatched junction nucleotides: 5. Germline loops: CDR1 SGHTA, CDR2 FQGNSA.

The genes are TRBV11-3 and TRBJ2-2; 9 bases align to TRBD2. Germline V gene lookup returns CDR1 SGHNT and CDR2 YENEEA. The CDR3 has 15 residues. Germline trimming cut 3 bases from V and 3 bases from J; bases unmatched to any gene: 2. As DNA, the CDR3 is TGTGCCAGCAGCTTTAGCGGGAGCGACACCGGGGAGCTGTTTTTT. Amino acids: CASSFSGSDTGELFF.

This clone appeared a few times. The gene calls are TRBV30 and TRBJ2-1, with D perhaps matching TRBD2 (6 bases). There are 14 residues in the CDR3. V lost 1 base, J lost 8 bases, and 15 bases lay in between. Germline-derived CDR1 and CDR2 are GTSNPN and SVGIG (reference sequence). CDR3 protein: CAWSDLASRYEQFF. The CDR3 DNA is TGTGCCTGGAGTGACCTAGCGTCAAGGTATGAGCAGTTCTTC.

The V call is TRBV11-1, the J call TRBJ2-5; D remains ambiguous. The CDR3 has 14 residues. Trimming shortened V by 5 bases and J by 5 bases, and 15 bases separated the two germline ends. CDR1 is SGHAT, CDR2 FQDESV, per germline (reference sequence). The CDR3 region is CASSAERVAETQYF. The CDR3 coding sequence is TGTGCCAGCAGCGCCGAGCGCGTGGCGGAGACCCAGTACTTC.

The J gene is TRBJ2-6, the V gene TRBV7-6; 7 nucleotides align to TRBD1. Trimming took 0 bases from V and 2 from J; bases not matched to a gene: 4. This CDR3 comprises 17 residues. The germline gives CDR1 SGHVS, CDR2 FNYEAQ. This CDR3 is CASSLASDRAGANVLTF. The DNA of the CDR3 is TGTGCCAGCAGCTTAGCTTCCGACAGGGCTGGGGCCAACGTCCTGACTTTC.

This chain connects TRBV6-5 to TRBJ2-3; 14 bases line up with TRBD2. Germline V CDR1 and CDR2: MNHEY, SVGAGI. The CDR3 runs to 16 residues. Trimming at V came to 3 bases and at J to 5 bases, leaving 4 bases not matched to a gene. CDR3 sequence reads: CASSYFGTSGRDTQYF. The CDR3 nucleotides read TGTGCCAGCAGTTATTTCGGGACTAGCGGGAGAGATACGCAGTATTTT.

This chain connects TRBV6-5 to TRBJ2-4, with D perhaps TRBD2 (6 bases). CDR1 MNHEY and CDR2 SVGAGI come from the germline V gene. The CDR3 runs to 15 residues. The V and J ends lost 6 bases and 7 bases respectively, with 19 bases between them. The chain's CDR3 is CASRSERRGYNIQYF. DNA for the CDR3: TGTGCCAGCAGGTCCGAAAGGAGGGGCTACAACATTCAGTACTTC.

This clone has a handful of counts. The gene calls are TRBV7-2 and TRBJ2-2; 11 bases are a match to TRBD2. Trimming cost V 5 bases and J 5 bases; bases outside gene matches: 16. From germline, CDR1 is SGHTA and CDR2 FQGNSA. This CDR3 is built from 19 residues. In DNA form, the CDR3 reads TGTGCCAGCAGCCCGACAAGACTAGCGGGAAGGGGGATGACCGGGGAGCTGTTTTTT. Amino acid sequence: CASSPTRLAGRGMTGELFF.